The source of this TCR beta chain is a study of beta chain features in type 1 diabetes (dated by TCRdb to between 2017 and 2018). Notes on the research overall: Patients and healthy donors did not differ in mean age, gender distribution, total cell number or subset yield. A total of 100 million to 140 million sorted cells were examined across all samples, and the number of cells per subset was strongly correlated with RNA yield. Regulatory and stem cell-like memory subsets were obtained from only 8 patients and roughly eight healthy donors, while naive and central memory subsets were obtained from all 30 or so donors. The study compared TCRB repertoires of sorted circulating CD4+ T cell subsets between recently diagnosed type 1 diabetes patients and matched healthy donors.

The entire isolated RNA was reverse transcribed using the High Capacity cDNA Reverse Transcription Kit, and thus expressed TCRB transcripts were sequenced. Naive, central memory and regulatory T cell samples underwent deep immunoSEQ sequencing, averaging about 3.57 million total reads per sample. Sorted cells were lysed in RLT buffer and RNA was extracted with DNase-treated RNeasy Micro or Mini kits, depending on cell number. Each cell subset was processed separately to prevent cross-contamination, with patient and healthy donor samples processed together. TCRB sequences were amplified from cDNA with the immunoSEQ multiplex PCR, producing 87-bp fragments spanning the CDR3 region. Sequencing of the amplicons was done on the Illumina HiSeq platform. The study's processing was this. Synthetic template baselines were used to correct PCR bias computationally, reads within Hamming distance 2 were collapsed, and singletons that could not be merged were discarded. Reads were aligned against IMGT to assign V, D and J genes, CDR3 length and insertions or deletions at six rearrangement sites. Within each subset, clonotype counts were normalized to the number of sorted cells before true diversity and Gini coefficients were calculated with the tcR R package. The overlap coefficient, calculated on TCRB nucleotide sequences, was used to quantify repertoire sharing. TCRdb holds this immuneACCESS table with in-frame rearrangements only. Some clones are missing; in checked studies, unresolved V genes explain under half, and the rest has no known cause. V, J and clone size were drawn from that table, and D and trimming were deduced from the DNA. Across this sample there are around 150,000 clones, with less than 9% seen only once. Together, the top ten hold about 1.4% of the sample.

The CDR3, cysteine through phenylalanine, is 14 amino acids long. Only the CDR3 DNA is retained, 42 bases long and in frame from the first base. In the germline V gene, CDR1 corresponds to SGDLS and CDR2 to YYNGEE. Germline trimming amounts to 4 bases on V and 6 bases on J, with 7 as the count of junction bases outside the gene matches. Beyond this particular receptor, the publication reports: Fewer insertions and more nucleotide deletions at VDJ recombination sites were observed in patients with type 1 diabetes, implying thymic rearrangement abnormalities. Because cDNA was sequenced instead of genomic DNA, activated cells with high expression could be over-represented, although the groups did not differ in activation or CD3 levels. PCR may preferentially amplify shorter templates, but because patient and control samples were amplified and corrected together, any resulting skew would affect both groups equally. Naive, central memory and regulatory TCRB repertoires appeared to be more similar among patients than among healthy donors. A moderate but significant shortening of TCRB CDR3 length was observed in type 1 diabetes patients in all four CD4+ subsets. Because the HLA sub-analyses included only small numbers of individuals, any influence of HLA type on TCRB rearrangement was left unresolved.

From each donor, a single peripheral blood sample of 100 to 150 mL on average was drawn into heparinised tubes. A BD FACSAria II and a panel including CD45RO, CCR7, CD25, CD127, CD95 and CD27 were used to sort naive, central memory, regulatory and stem cell-like memory CD4+ T cells. Purity was above 95% for every sorted population. PBMCs were isolated immediately by Lymphoprep density gradient centrifugation and stained directly without culture. Samples were stained and sorted in pairs, with one healthy donor and one patient per experiment, so that batch effects were minimized. This clone was seen a few times. The target of this receptor is not known. No base quality values were provided; no much bigger clone lies one nucleotide off.

The sequenced sample was central memory CD4+ T cells from blood. The sequence was obtained from a woman in her twenties or thirties in good health. The sequence joins TRBV9 to TRBJ2-1; 7 bases in the middle match TRBD2. The encoded CDR3 is CASSQRREFNEQFF. The DNA sequence is TGTGCCAGCAGCCAGCGGCGGGAGTTCAATGAGCAGTTCTTC.